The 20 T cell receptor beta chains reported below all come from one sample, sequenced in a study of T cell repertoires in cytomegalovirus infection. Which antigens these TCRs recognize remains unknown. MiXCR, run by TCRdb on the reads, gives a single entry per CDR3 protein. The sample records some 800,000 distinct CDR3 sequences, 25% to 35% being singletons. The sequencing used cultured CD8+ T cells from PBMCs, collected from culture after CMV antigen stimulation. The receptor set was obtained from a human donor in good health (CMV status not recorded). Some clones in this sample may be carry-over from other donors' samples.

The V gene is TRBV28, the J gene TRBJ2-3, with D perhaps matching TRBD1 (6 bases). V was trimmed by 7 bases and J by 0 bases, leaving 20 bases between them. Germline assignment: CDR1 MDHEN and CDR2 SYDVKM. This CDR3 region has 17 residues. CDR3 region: CASKWDRDTSSTDTQYF. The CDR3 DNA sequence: TGTGCCAGCAAATGGGACCGGGACACCTCTAGCACAGATACGCAGTATTTT.

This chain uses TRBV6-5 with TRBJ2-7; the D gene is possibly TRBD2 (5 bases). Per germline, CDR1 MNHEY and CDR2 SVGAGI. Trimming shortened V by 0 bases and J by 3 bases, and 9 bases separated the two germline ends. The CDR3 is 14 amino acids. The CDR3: CASSYSRGLYEQYF. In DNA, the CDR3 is TGTGCCAGCAGTTACTCTCGCGGACTCTACGAGCAGTACTTC.

The CDR3 coding sequence is TGCGCCAGCAGCTTGGAACCCGGACGGGGAATGAACACTGAAGCTTTCTTT. Its protein product is CASSLEPGRGMNTEAFF. V usage is TRBV5-1 and J usage is TRBJ1-1; D unclear. Trimming took off 0 bases at V and 0 bases at J, with 15 bases between the two ends. Germline CDR1 is SGHRS and CDR2 is YFSETQ. The CDR3 length is 17 residues.

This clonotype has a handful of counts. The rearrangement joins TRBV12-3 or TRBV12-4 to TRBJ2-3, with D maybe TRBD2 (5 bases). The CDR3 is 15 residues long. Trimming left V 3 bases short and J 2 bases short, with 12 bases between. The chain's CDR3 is CASSFSGGYTDTQYF. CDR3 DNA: TGTGCCAGCAGTTTCTCAGGAGGATACACAGATACGCAGTATTTT.

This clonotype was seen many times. CDR3 DNA sequence: TGTGCCACCAGCAGAGAAACAGGGTACAATCAGCCCCAGCATTTT. This sequence encodes CATSRETGYNQPQHF. The rearrangement links TRBV15 to TRBJ1-5, with a weak D call TRBD1 (6 bases). Trimming took 0 bases from V and 3 from J, leaving 9 bases between them. Germline CDR1 reads LNHNV; CDR2 reads YYDKDF (reference sequence). The CDR3 spans 15 residues.

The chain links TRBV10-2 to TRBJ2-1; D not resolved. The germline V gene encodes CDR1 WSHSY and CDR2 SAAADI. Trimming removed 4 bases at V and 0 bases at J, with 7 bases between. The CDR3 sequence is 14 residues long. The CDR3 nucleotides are TGCGCCAGCAGTGTCGCCACCTCCTACAATGAGCAGTTCTTC. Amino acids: CASSVATSYNEQFF.

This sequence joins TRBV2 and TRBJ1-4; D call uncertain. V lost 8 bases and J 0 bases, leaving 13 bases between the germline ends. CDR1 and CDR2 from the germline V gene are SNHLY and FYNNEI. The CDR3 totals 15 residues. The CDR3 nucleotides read TGTGCCAGCGTTAGAGCAGTCGCAACTAATGAAAAACTGTTTTTT. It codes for CASVRAVATNEKLFF.

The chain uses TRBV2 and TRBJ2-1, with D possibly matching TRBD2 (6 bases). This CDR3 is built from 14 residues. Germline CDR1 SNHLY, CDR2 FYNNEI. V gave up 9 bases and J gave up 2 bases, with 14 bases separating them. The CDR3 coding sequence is TGTGCCAGTGGGGGGAGGAATACCTACAATGAGCAGTTCTTC. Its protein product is CASGGRNTYNEQFF.

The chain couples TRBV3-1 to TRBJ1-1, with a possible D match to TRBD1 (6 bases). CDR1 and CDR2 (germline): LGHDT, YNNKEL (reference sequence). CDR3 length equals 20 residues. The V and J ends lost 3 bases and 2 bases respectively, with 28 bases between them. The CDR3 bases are TGTGCCAGCAGCCATCCGAAAGGGGTCAGGGGAGGGGGACTCAACACTGAAGCTTTCTTT. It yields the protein CASSHPKGVRGGGLNTEAFF. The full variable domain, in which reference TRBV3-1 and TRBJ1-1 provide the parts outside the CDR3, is DTAVSQTPKYLVTQMGNDKSIKCEQNLGHDTMYWYKQDSKKFLKIMFSYNNKELIINETVPNRFSPKSPDKAHLNLHINSLELGDSAVYFCASSHPKGVRGGGLNTEAFFGQGTRLTVV.

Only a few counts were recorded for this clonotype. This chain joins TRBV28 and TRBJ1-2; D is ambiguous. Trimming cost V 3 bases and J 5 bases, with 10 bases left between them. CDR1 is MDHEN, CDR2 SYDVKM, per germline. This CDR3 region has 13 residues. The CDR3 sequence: CASSFDWAYGYTF. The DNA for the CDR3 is TGTGCCAGCAGTTTTGATTGGGCTTATGGCTACACCTTC.

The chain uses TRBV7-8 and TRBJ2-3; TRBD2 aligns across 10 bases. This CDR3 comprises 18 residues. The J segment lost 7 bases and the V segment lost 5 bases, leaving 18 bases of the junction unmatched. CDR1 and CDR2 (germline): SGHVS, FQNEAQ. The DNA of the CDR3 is TGTGCCAGCAGCCCTAAAGGCCTGGACTTAGCGGGGGGCTATACGCAGTATTTT. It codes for CASSPKGLDLAGGYTQYF.

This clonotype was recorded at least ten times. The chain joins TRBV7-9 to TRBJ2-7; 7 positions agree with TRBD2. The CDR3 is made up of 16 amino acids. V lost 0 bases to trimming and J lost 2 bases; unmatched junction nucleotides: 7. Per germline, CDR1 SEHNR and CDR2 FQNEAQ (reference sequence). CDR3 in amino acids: CASSLARIAGTYEQYF. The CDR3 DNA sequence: TGTGCCAGCAGCTTAGCGCGAATAGCGGGTACCTACGAGCAGTACTTC.

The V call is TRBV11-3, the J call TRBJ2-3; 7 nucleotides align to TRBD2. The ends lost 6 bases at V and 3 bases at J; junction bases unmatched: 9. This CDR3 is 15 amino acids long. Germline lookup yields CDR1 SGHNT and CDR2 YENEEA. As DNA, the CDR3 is TGTGCCAGCAGTATCCGCGGGGGTTCGACAGATACGCAGTATTTT. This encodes CASSIRGGSTDTQYF. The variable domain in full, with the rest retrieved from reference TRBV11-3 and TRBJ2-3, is EAGVVQSPRYKIIEKKQPVAFWCNPISGHNTLYWYLQNLGQGPELLIRYENEEAVDDSQLPKDRFSAERLKGVDSTLKIQPAELGDSAVYLCASSIRGGSTDTQYFGPGTRLTVL.

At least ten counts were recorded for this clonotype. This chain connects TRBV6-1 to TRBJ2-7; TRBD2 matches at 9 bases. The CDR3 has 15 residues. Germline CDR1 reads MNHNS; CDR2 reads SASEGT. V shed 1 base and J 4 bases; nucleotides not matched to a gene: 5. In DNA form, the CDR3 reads TGTGCCAGCAGTGAAGAATCGGGACTAGCTTACGAGCAGTACTTC. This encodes CASSEESGLAYEQYF.

The DNA of the CDR3 is TGTGCCAGCAGCCCTGGGACAGGGGGAGGTTATCAGCCCCAGCATTTT. Translated: CASSPGTGGGYQPQHF. The V and J genes are TRBV5-6 and TRBJ1-5; TRBD1 matches at 11 bases. The CDR3 length is 16 residues. Germline V lookup: CDR1 SGHDT, CDR2 YYEEEE. The trim removed 4 bases at V and 5 bases at J, leaving 8 bases unmatched.

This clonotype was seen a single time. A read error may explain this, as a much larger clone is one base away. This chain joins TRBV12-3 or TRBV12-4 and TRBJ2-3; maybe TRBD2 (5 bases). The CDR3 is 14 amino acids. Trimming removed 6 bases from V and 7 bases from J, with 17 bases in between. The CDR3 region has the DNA TGTGCCAGCAGCTCCGCTTCGGGGTCAAATACGCAGTATTTT. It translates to CASSSASGSNTQYF.

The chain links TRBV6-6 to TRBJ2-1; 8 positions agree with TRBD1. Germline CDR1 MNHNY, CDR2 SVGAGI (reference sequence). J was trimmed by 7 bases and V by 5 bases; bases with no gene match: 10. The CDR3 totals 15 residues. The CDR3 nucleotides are TGTGCCAGCAGTGTTTGGCAGGGGGCGAGGAATGAGCAGTTCTTC. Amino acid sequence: CASSVWQGARNEQFF.

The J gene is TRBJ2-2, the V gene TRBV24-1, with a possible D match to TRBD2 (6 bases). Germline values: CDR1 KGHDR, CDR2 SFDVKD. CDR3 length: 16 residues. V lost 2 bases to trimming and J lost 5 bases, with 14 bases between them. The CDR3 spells CATSDSYGGGTGELFF. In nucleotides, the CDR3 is TGTGCCACCAGTGATTCTTACGGTGGGGGGACCGGGGAGCTGTTTTTT.

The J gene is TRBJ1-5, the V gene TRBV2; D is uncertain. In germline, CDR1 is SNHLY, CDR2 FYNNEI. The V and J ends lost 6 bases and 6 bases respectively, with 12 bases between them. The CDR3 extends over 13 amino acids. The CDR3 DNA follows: TGTGCCAGCAGCGAGAGGGCAAGTCAGCCCCAGCATTTT. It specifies CASSERASQPQHF.

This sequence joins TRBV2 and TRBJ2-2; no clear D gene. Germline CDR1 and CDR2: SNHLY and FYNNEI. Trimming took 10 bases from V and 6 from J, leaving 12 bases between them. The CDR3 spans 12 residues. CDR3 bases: TGTGCCACCCCCGCGACGGCCGGGGAGCTGTTTTTT. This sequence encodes CATPATAGELFF.